The clone carrying this T cell receptor beta chain was seen a handful of times. The sample is drawn from a study of T-cell reconstitution after alpha-beta-depleted transplantation in children. Unique molecular identifiers were built into the TCRbeta library. TCRdb redid the calling of the PCR reads with MiXCR, one entry per CDR3 protein. The sample carries 530,000 or so distinct CDR3 sequences, around 27% recorded once. Germline-derived CDR1 and CDR2 are WNHNN and SYGVQD (reference sequence). There are 12 residues in the CDR3. V was clipped by 3 bases and J by 13 bases, with 13 bases between them. The chain links TRBV10-1 to TRBJ2-1; D gene ambiguous. Sequencing used PBMCs, obtained before TCRalphabeta/CD19-depleted stem cell transplant. This TCR came from a boy under two years old with Wiskott-Aldrich syndrome, due to receive a stem cell transplant. CDR3 sequence (DNA): TGCGCCAGCAGTGAAAGGGTTGGTCCTCAGTTCTTC. Amino acid sequence: CASSERVGPQFF.